This passage covers 10 T cell receptor beta chains from one sample sequenced in a study of shared clonotypes between healthy human individuals. Generated by immunoSEQ multiplex PCR, the TCRdb table keeps only in-frame clones and is missing some. The data show more than 2,000,000 clones, 93% seen once. Sequences were obtained from naive CD4+ T cells from PBMCs. This sample's subset: CD45RA+ positively selected. These receptors came from a man aged 18 to 30 in good health. Some clones in this sample may be carry-over from other donors' samples.

The chain recombines TRBV6-1 with TRBJ2-7; perhaps TRBD2 as D (7 bases). The CDR3 length is 15 residues. V was pared by 6 bases and J by 2 bases, with 17 bases between. Germline V gene data show CDR1 as MNHNS and CDR2 as SASEGT. The CDR3 region is CASSQSGTLAYEQYF. The DNA of the CDR3 is TGTGCCAGCAGCCAAAGCGGGACATTAGCCTACGAGCAGTACTTC.

This chain joins TRBV27 and TRBJ2-5; 7 bases map to TRBD2. This CDR3 is 16 amino acids long. J gave up 3 bases and V 5 bases, and 12 bases lay outside the gene matches. Germline V gene sequence: CDR1 MNHEY, CDR2 SMNVEV (reference sequence). The CDR3 sequence is CASSPGVSGVEETQYF. The CDR3 DNA sequence: TGTGCCAGCAGTCCTGGTGTCAGCGGGGTAGAAGAGACCCAGTACTTC.

This chain connects TRBV18 to TRBJ2-7, with 14 bases identical to TRBD2. V lost 3 bases to trimming and J lost 3 bases; unmatched junction nucleotides: 4. The germline V gene encodes CDR1 KGHSH and CDR2 LQKENI. This CDR3 is 16 amino acids long. DNA for the CDR3: TGTGCCAGCTCACCTAGACTAGCGGGAGGGGACTACGAGCAGTACTTC. Protein product: CASSPRLAGGDYEQYF.

The chain recombines TRBV27 with TRBJ2-1; D might be TRBD1 or TRBD2, each matching 5 bases. Trimming shortened V by 6 bases and J by 3 bases, and 21 bases separated the two germline ends. CDR1 and CDR2 (germline): MNHEY, SMNVEV (reference sequence). There are 17 residues in the CDR3. The CDR3 region is CASSSGTGRPGYNEQFF. In nucleotides, the CDR3 is TGTGCCAGCAGCTCGGGGACGGGGAGACCTGGCTACAATGAGCAGTTCTTC.

The chain joins TRBV5-1 to TRBJ2-5, with TRBD2 identical over 13 bases. CDR1 and CDR2 from the germline V gene are SGHRS and YFSETQ. Unmatched junction bases numbered 7, after V lost 0 bases and J lost 5 bases. This CDR3 has 17 residues. The CDR3 here is CASSLGTSGRTTETQYF. The CDR3 coding sequence is TGCGCCAGCAGCTTGGGGACTAGCGGGAGAACGACGGAGACCCAGTACTTC.

V is TRBV14 and J is TRBJ2-1, with 10 bases that match TRBD2. Germline V lookup: CDR1 SGHDN, CDR2 FVKESK. Losses at the gene ends were 4 bases for V and 3 bases for J; bases not matched to a gene: 9. The CDR3 length is 17 residues. The CDR3 DNA follows: TGTGCCAGCAGCCGAGTCTTAGCGGGAGGAAACTACAATGAGCAGTTCTTC. Translation: CASSRVLAGGNYNEQFF. Drawing the rest from reference TRBV14 and TRBJ2-1, the complete variable domain is EAGVTQFPSHSVIEKGQTVTLRCDPISGHDNLYWYRRVMGKEIKFLLHFVKESKQDESGMPNNRFLAERTGGTYSTLKVQPAELEDSGVYFCASSRVLAGGNYNEQFFGPGTRLTVL.

CDR3 loop: CASSLLVETGVGYEQYF. CDR3 bases: TGTGCCAGCAGCTTGTTGGTGGAGACAGGGGTTGGATACGAGCAGTACTTC. The V gene is TRBV5-5, the J gene TRBJ2-7; TRBD1 aligns across 8 bases. The CDR3 is made up of 17 amino acids. V gave up 1 base and J gave up 4 bases; unmatched junction bases: 13. Germline V gene data show CDR1 as SGHKS and CDR2 as YYEKEE (reference sequence).

This clone has more than one count but fewer than ten. The chain has TRBV4-1 and TRBJ1-2; D remains ambiguous. Germline values: CDR1 MGHRA, CDR2 YSYEKL. The CDR3 length is 11 residues. The germline V and J ends were trimmed by 0 bases and 6 bases, with 2 bases remaining between them. CDR3 nucleotides: TGCGCCAGCAGCCAAGAGAATGGCTACACCTTC. As protein: CASSQENGYTF.

This clone was recorded only once. The same CDR3 also results from other DNA sequences found in this sample. J is TRBJ2-7 and V is TRBV29-1; D unclear. Trimming removed 6 bases at V and 0 bases at J, with 9 bases between. Germline V gene lookup returns CDR1 SQVTM and CDR2 ANQGSEA. CDR3 length: 12 amino acids. CDR3 nucleotide sequence: TGCAGCGTAGCCGGGTCCTCCTACGAGCAGTACTTC. It codes for CSVAGSSYEQYF.

This clone was seen once. This rearrangement joins TRBV6-5 to TRBJ2-5; 11 bases are shared with TRBD2. There are 15 residues in the CDR3. V lost 2 bases to trimming and J lost 1 base; unmatched junction nucleotides: 0. Germline V gene sequence: CDR1 MNHEY, CDR2 SVGAGI. The CDR3 DNA follows: TGTGCCAGCAGTTACGGACTAGCGGGCCAAGAGACCCAGTACTTC. Encoded protein: CASSYGLAGQETQYF.